What follows describes a single T cell receptor beta chain. The study assigned cohorts using participant-reported clinical history. In the source study's methods: The assay estimated nucleated cells by amplifying reference gene primers. TCRdb's table, derived via immunoSEQ multiplex PCR, lists solely in-frame clones and lacks some. V and J calls and clone size are as listed in that table; D and trimming were resolved from the DNA. Of around 130,000 clones listed, 84% are singletons. This specimen comes from a study of blood T cell repertoires in COVID-19. Study at large: Collection of acute and convalescent COVID-19 samples took place in the United States, Italy and Spain. PBMCs, B-cell-depleted T cells, or T cells provided the cDNA or gDNA that made up the material.

Trimming took 4 bases from V and 4 from J, leaving 22 bases between them. Germline CDR1 reads SQVTM; CDR2 reads ANQGSEA. The CDR3 runs to 16 residues. Input material: PBMCs or T cells enriched from blood (not recorded which). This clonotype originated in a woman in her 50s with acute COVID-19. The chain joins TRBV29-1 to TRBJ1-2; TRBD1 is a possible D gene (5 bases). The CDR3 is CSVVGPLEVGGYGYTF. The DNA for the CDR3 is TGCAGCGTTGTTGGCCCTTTGGAGGTCGGGGGCTATGGCTACACCTTC.